A single T cell receptor (beta chain) is shown here with its context. These data are taken from a study of early T cells in non-severe SARS-CoV-2 infection. Unique molecular identifier tags were affixed to discrete cDNA molecules. TCRdb reanalysed the 5' RACE reads using MiXCR and keeps one entry per CDR3 protein. The data show approximately 76,000 distinct CDR3 sequences, around an eighth seen once. Germline values: CDR1 MDHEN, CDR2 SYDVKM. The CDR3 runs 16 residues. Trimming removed 2 bases from V and 5 bases from J, with 18 bases in between. The chain links TRBV28 to TRBJ2-5; no reliable D call. The sequence was obtained from an adult who was a healthcare worker with PCR-confirmed SARS-CoV-2 infection or an uninfected control (not recorded which). The source material was whole blood. The CDR3 loop is CASSLGSGREAETQYF. CDR3 in DNA: TGTGCCAGCAGTTTAGGGTCGGGCCGAGAGGCGGAGACCCAGTACTTC.